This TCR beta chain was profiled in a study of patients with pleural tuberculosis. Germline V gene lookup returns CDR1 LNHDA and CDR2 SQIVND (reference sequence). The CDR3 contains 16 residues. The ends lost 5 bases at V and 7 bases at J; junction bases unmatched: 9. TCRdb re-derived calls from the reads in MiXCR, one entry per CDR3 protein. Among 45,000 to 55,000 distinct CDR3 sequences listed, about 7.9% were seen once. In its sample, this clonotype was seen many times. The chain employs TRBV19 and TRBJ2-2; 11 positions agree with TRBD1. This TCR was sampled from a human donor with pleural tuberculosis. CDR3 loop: CASSPTDRGQVGELFF. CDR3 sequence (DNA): TGTGCCAGTAGTCCGACGGACAGGGGGCAAGTCGGGGAGCTGTTTTTT. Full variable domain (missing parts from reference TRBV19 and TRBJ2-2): DGGITQSPKYLFRKEGQNVTLSCEQNLNHDAMYWYRQDPGQGLRLIYYSQIVNDFQKGDIAEGYSVSREKKESFPLTVTSAQKNPTAFYLCASSPTDRGQVGELFFGEGSRLTVL.